The 15 T cell receptor beta chains presented below share a single source sample, sequenced in a study of post-analysis software for immune sequencing data. Broader study findings: Elevated frequency relative to controls characterized several TRBV segments in patients, TRBV5-6, TRBV5-1 and TRBV20-1 among them.

Presence of unique molecular identifiers characterized the TCR beta cDNA libraries. Each CDR3 protein gets one entry after TCRdb re-called the PCR reads with MiXCR. The table shows roughly 730,000 distinct CDR3 sequences, with roughly 27% occurring only once. Their specific antigens are unknown. Sequenced material: blood. The origin of the receptors is a girl under 18 with multiple sclerosis.

At least ten counts were recorded for this clonotype. V usage is TRBV6-6 and J usage is TRBJ1-2; 10 bases line up with TRBD1. The CDR3 is 14 residues long. Germline V gene data show CDR1 as MNHNY and CDR2 as SVGAGI (reference sequence). J was trimmed by 8 bases and V by 6 bases; bases with no gene match: 9. DNA of the CDR3: TGTGCCAGCAGGACTAGGGACAGGGGAAAGGGCTACACCTTC. Protein: CASRTRDRGKGYTF.

The sample holds a few counts of this clonotype. This sequence joins TRBV6-6 and TRBJ2-7, with D hard to call. CDR1 is MNHNY, CDR2 SVGAGI, per germline (reference sequence). V gave up 10 bases and J gave up 7 bases, with 11 bases separating them. This CDR3 spans 10 amino acids. CDR3 coding DNA: TGTGCCACCCTCCACGGTGAGCAGTACTTC. Translated, it gives CATLHGEQYF.

This chain joins TRBV20-1 and TRBJ2-7; D remains unclear. CDR3 size: 12 residues. V shed 6 bases and J shed 0 bases, with 9 bases lying between them. Germline V gene sequence: CDR1 DFQATT, CDR2 SNEGSKA (reference sequence). The CDR3 DNA reads TGCAGTGCGTACCTTCCCTCCTACGAGCAGTACTTC. This translates into CSAYLPSYEQYF.

The chain couples TRBV6-2 or TRBV6-3 to TRBJ2-3, with TRBD2 matching over 7 bases. The V gene end was trimmed by 7 bases and the J gene end by 4 bases; junction bases not matched to a gene: 11. CDR3 length: 15 amino acids. The V gene's germline CDR1 is MNHEY and CDR2 SVGEGT. CDR3 nucleotides: TGTGCCAGCACCCCGCGGGAGTTCAACGCAGATACGCAGTATTTT. Amino acids: CASTPREFNADTQYF.

The genes are TRBV6-1 and TRBJ2-1; D gene ambiguous. CDR1 and CDR2 (germline): MNHNS, SASEGT. This CDR3 contains 13 residues. V was shortened by 6 bases and J by 7 bases, with 13 bases between the two germline ends. CDR3 in DNA: TGTGCCAGCAGGGGGATTGGAAGGAATGAGCAGTTCTTC. Its translation: CASRGIGRNEQFF.

The rearrangement links TRBV6-1 to TRBJ2-1; D is undetermined. CDR1 is MNHNS, CDR2 SASEGT, per germline. Trimming removed 7 bases from V and 3 bases from J, with 16 bases in between. The CDR3 loop spans 15 amino acids. The CDR3 region is CASTLYYPGYNEQFF. For the CDR3, the DNA is TGTGCCAGCACACTTTATTACCCTGGCTACAATGAGCAGTTCTTC.

This clonotype was counted only a few times. The chain links TRBV28 to TRBJ2-7; D not certain. V shed 5 bases and J shed 2 bases, with 10 bases lying between them. Germline loops: CDR1 MDHEN, CDR2 SYDVKM. This CDR3 contains 13 residues. The CDR3 bases are TGTGCCAGCAGTGGAAGAGCCCCCTACGAGCAGTACTTC. This gives the protein CASSGRAPYEQYF.

This clonotype has more than one count but fewer than ten. This rearrangement joins TRBV6-2 or TRBV6-3 to TRBJ2-3; tentatively, D is TRBD1 or TRBD2 (5 bases each). CDR1 MNHEY and CDR2 SVGEGT come from the germline V gene. Trimming removed 2 bases from V and 10 bases from J, with 19 bases in between. The CDR3 sequence is 15 residues long. The DNA of the CDR3 is TGTGCCAGCAGTTACCCGAGTGGGACGGCCCTGGCGCAGTATTTT. The encoded protein is CASSYPSGTALAQYF.

Only a few counts were recorded for this clonotype. CDR3 residues: CASSETGGSSYEQYF. The CDR3 bases are TGTGCCAGCAGCGAGACCGGGGGCAGCTCCTACGAGCAGTACTTC. The chain couples TRBV28 to TRBJ2-7; D might be TRBD1 or TRBD2, each matching 6 bases. The CDR3 extends over 15 amino acids. V lost 6 bases to trimming and J lost 0 bases, with 15 bases between them. Germline lookup yields CDR1 MDHEN and CDR2 SYDVKM.

The chain combines TRBV28 with TRBJ1-2; 8 nucleotides agree with TRBD1. Germline V CDR1 and CDR2: MDHEN, SYDVKM. This CDR3 has 14 amino acids. Trimming at V came to 5 bases and at J to 3 bases, leaving 5 bases not matched to a gene. CDR3 sequence (DNA): TGTGCCAGCAGTCCAGGGGGCAGGTACTATGGCTACACCTTC. As protein: CASSPGGRYYGYTF.

V and J are TRBV5-1 and TRBJ2-1, with D maybe TRBD1 (5 bases). This CDR3 contains 16 residues. Germline V gene lookup returns CDR1 SGHRS and CDR2 YFSETQ. Trimming stripped 4 bases from V and 1 base from J, with 15 bases between. CDR3 sequence: CASSLQPTESYNEQFF. Here the CDR3 DNA reads TGCGCCAGCAGCCTCCAACCGACAGAATCCTACAATGAGCAGTTCTTC.

With regard to this clonotype: One end of the junction is discordant with germline, which a read error may explain. The V and J genes are TRBV10-2 and TRBJ1-1; maybe TRBD1 (6 bases). The CDR3 is 13 amino acids. CDR1 and CDR2 (germline): WSHSY, SAAADI. Here the CDR3 DNA reads TGCGCCAGCACTGAGGGGGGAAGGACTGAAGCTTTCTTT. It translates to CASTEGGRTEAFF.

V usage is TRBV5-6 and J usage is TRBJ2-3, with TRBD2 as a possible D gene (6 bases). The V end was cut by 4 bases, the J end by 0 bases, with 12 bases between. The CDR3 is 15 residues long. Germline CDR1 SGHDT, CDR2 YYEEEE. CDR3 sequence reads: CASSMDRGSTDTQYF. CDR3 sequence (DNA): TGTGCCAGCAGCATGGACCGGGGGAGCACAGATACGCAGTATTTT.

In its sample, this clonotype was seen a few times. The genes are TRBV9 and TRBJ1-2; 7 bases line up with TRBD1. V lost 4 bases to trimming and J lost 6 bases; unmatched junction nucleotides: 9. CDR1 SGDLS and CDR2 YYNGEE come from the germline V gene. The CDR3 consists of 14 residues. CDR3 sequence (DNA): TGTGCCAGCAGCTCCCGGACAGGAAAGAATGGCTACACCTTC. It codes for CASSSRTGKNGYTF.

This clonotype has a handful of counts. This rearrangement joins TRBV15 to TRBJ2-5; D is unresolved. This CDR3 has 14 amino acids. With 5 bases removed from V and 11 bases from J, the gap between germline ends came to 21 bases. CDR1 is LNHNV, CDR2 YYDKDF, per germline (reference sequence). CDR3 sequence (DNA): TGTGCCACCAGCGAGGCCCCCCTTAAGACGGAGCAGTACTTC. Protein product: CATSEAPLKTEQYF.